This T cell receptor beta chain emerged from a study of OX40 agonist ivuxolimab in advanced cancers. TCRdb's table, derived via immunoSEQ multiplex PCR, lists solely in-frame clones and lacks some. The data contain about 62,000 clones, over 90% of them singletons. The sample in question was CD4+ or CD8+ T cells sorted from blood, obtained in a trial of the OX40 agonist ivuxolimab. This sequence was found in an adult with an advanced solid tumor such as melanoma, head and neck, liver or kidney cancer.

CDR3 sequence (DNA): TGCGCCAGCAGACTTAGGACAGCTGCAGGAACTGAAGCTTTCTTT. It translates to CASRLRTAAGTEAFF. This chain links TRBV4-1 with TRBJ1-1, with D maybe TRBD1 (6 bases). The CDR3 has 15 residues. Looked up from germline, CDR1 is MGHRA and CDR2 is YSYEKL. Deletions cut 6 bases from V and 5 bases from J, with 19 bases between.